Listed below are T cell receptor beta chains from one sample, sequenced in a study of shared clonotypes between healthy human individuals. Sequenced by immunoSEQ multiplex PCR; TCRdb stores in-frame clones only, minus some. This sample yields 950,000 to 1,100,000 clones, of which about 74% are seen a single time; approximately 1.5% belongs to the top ten. The sample consisted of memory CD4+ T cells sorted from blood. All receptors derive from a man aged 18 to 29 in good health. The conserved cysteine and the conserved F or W are not part of the CDR3 here. The order of the fields is V gene, J gene, CDR3 protein.

TRBV2	TRBJ2-7	ASSVQLAASYEQY
TRBV10-1	TRBJ2-3	ASSAGQGSGTDTQY
TRBV5-4	TRBJ1-2	ASSPDSNYGYT
TRBV23-1	TRBJ1-5	ASSQWDRGSLSNQPQH
TRBV19	TRBJ2-3	ASTGVRDTQY
TRBV5-4	TRBJ2-5	ASSLPGQVGETQY
TRBV19	TRBJ2-5	ASSTTGSETQY
TRBV29-1	TRBJ2-7	SVRDRLSYEQY
TRBV18	TRBJ1-1	ASSLQGSGNTEAF
TRBV7-8	TRBJ2-5	ASSFSGKETQY
TRBV2	TRBJ2-3	ASSKIAGEADTQY
TRBV6-4	TRBJ2-5	ASSDWVGLAGGCGETQY
TRBV25-1	TRBJ1-6	ASSDRDNSPLH
TRBV5-1	TRBJ2-7	ASSLRSEVAGAEQY
TRBV4-3	TRBJ2-7	ASSQDVRGVAYEQY
TRBV4-3	TRBJ1-2	ASSRNRGIYGYT
TRBV30	TRBJ1-2	AWRFIGQGRSGYT
TRBV2	TRBJ2-2	ASSILRGNTGELF
TRBV19	TRBJ2-7	ASSILAGGSYEQY
TRBV5-4	TRBJ1-1	ASSLRTQEGNTEAF
TRBV4-3	TRBJ1-2	ASSQAAELRASNYGYT
TRBV6-5	TRBJ2-7	ASSPGQVHSYEQY
TRBV10-2	TRBJ2-2	ASRRGSPNTGELF
TRBV20-1	TRBJ1-1	SAIPYSEAF
TRBV5-1	TRBJ2-5	ASSSPTGTSGGPLETQY
TRBV5-6	TRBJ1-2	ASSPDRASYGYT
TRBV6-4	TRBJ2-3	ASSDQTRNTQY
TRBV6-5	TRBJ1-1	ASFAPGQGAF
TRBV2	TRBJ2-3	ASRREGLTDTQY
TRBV9	TRBJ2-2	ASGRDLETGELF
TRBV5-6	TRBJ2-7	ASSLGQVYEQY